This T cell receptor beta chain was identified in a study of blood T cell repertoires in COVID-19. Study details: COVID-19 samples collected from the United States, Italy and Spain covered acute and convalescent phases. In each case, the material was cDNA or gDNA derived from T cells, B-cell-depleted T cells, or PBMCs.

In the original analysis: Amplifying reference gene primers gave estimates of nucleated cell counts. Clones were sequenced by immunoSEQ multiplex PCR, and TCRdb holds only the in-frame ones, with some missing. That table supplies the V and J calls and clone size; D and trimming were determined from the DNA. The repertoire has 170,000 or so clones, approximately 87% of them found once; the top ten carry approximately 0.93%. The CDR3 loop spans 16 amino acids. The V gene lost 3 bases and the J gene lost 1 base, with 15 bases spanning the gap. Germline lookup yields CDR1 MNHNS and CDR2 SASEGT. J is TRBJ1-2 and V is TRBV6-1; D is undetermined. This TCR came from a woman aged 18-29 years who had recovered from COVID-19. Sequencing was carried out using peripheral blood. Here the CDR3 DNA reads TGTGCCAGCAGTGACACTCTGTTTTCTGATAACTATGGCTACACCTTC. Amino acid sequence: CASSDTLFSDNYGYTF.